The 5 T cell receptor beta chains in this list originate from one sample, sequenced in a study of T cells after posttransplantation cyclophosphamide. The method was immunoSEQ multiplex PCR; TCRdb's version includes in-frame clones alone and lacks a portion of them. The sample lists about 12,000 clones, around 81% occurring once. Methotrexate plus calcineurin inhibitor accompanied controls' myeloablative marrow transplants; sampling was 1 year later. This specimen was PBMCs, taken less than 400 days after allogeneic stem cell transplant with calcineurin inhibitor and methotrexate. The origin of the receptors is a young adult male patient who received an allogeneic stem cell transplant from an unrelated donor, was CMV-positive, and had acute GVHD only. Some T cells may have originated in the graft donor.

V is TRBV5-4 and J is TRBJ1-1, with D unclear. This CDR3 contains 16 residues. The V gene's germline CDR1 is SGHNT and CDR2 YYREEE (reference sequence). Trimming stripped 1 base from V and 4 bases from J, with 17 bases between. The CDR3: CASSLTAGRVGTEAFF. DNA of the CDR3: TGTGCCAGCAGCTTGACTGCTGGGAGAGTGGGCACTGAAGCTTTCTTT. Variable domain in full (rest from reference TRBV5-4 and TRBJ1-1): ETGVTQSPTHLIKTRGQQVTLRCSSQSGHNTVSWYQQALGQGPQFIFQYYREEENGRGNFPPRFSGLQFPNYSSELNVNALELDDSALYLCASSLTAGRVGTEAFFGQGTRLTVV.

The V and J genes are TRBV29-1 and TRBJ2-7; 8 nucleotides line up with TRBD1. V lost 8 bases, J lost 0 bases, and 3 bases stayed unmatched. Germline-derived CDR1 and CDR2 are SQVTM and ANQGSEA. The CDR3 loop spans 12 amino acids. CDR3 DNA sequence: TGCAGCTGCACAGGGGGCTCCTACGAGCAGTACTTC. Residues: CSCTGGSYEQYF.

V is TRBV30 and J is TRBJ2-2, with D perhaps TRBD1 (5 bases). This CDR3 has 16 amino acids. CDR1 and CDR2 from the germline V gene are GTSNPN and SVGIG (reference sequence). Trimming left V 0 bases short and J 6 bases short, with 17 bases between. The DNA of the CDR3 is TGTGCCTGGAGTGTACTTCTGGCGATGGGGCCCGGGGAGCTGTTTTTT. Protein: CAWSVLLAMGPGELFF.

The rearrangement joins TRBV5-1 to TRBJ2-1; 8 positions match TRBD2. CDR1 and CDR2 (germline): SGHRS, YFSETQ. The CDR3 is 16 residues long. The trim removed 1 base at V and 4 bases at J, leaving 7 bases unmatched. This chain's CDR3 is CASSLSASGPYNEQFF. DNA of the CDR3: TGCGCCAGCAGCTTGTCGGCTAGCGGGCCATACAATGAGCAGTTCTTC.

This clone has more than one count but fewer than ten. The genes are TRBV5-5 and TRBJ1-1, with D perhaps matching TRBD1 (5 bases). Germline V gene data show CDR1 as SGHKS and CDR2 as YYEKEE (reference sequence). The CDR3 extends over 12 amino acids. V lost 4 bases and J 6 bases, leaving 10 bases between the germline ends. The CDR3 protein is CASSLWGAEAFF. The CDR3 coding sequence is TGTGCCAGCAGCCTCTGGGGGGCTGAAGCTTTCTTT.